What follows are 22 T cell receptor beta chains derived from one specimen sequenced in a study of blood T cell repertoires in COVID-19. The data were produced by immunoSEQ multiplex PCR, yet TCRdb's version contains in-frame clones alone and is incomplete. This table holds under 30,000 clones, approximately 87% found once. Sequences were obtained from peripheral blood. The receptors were gathered from a human donor with active COVID-19. The donor label of this sample is uncertain.

This chain links TRBV7-8 with TRBJ2-7, with D hard to call. This CDR3 is 15 amino acids long. Germline CDR1 and CDR2: SGHVS and FQNEAQ. Trimming pared 1 base from V and 0 bases from J, leaving 10 bases between. The CDR3 reads CASSLVSGNSYEQYF. CDR3 bases: TGTGCCAGCAGCTTAGTCAGTGGCAACTCCTACGAGCAGTACTTC.

The rearrangement joins TRBV9 to TRBJ1-2, with 8 bases identical to TRBD1. The CDR3 loop spans 16 amino acids. Germline CDR1 reads SGDLS; CDR2 reads YYNGEE. The J segment lost 7 bases and the V segment lost 4 bases, leaving 15 bases of the junction unmatched. CDR3 loop: CASSLLGQGRIGGYTF. The CDR3 nucleotides read TGTGCCAGCAGCCTTCTCGGACAGGGTAGAATTGGTGGCTACACCTTC.

V and J are TRBV12-3 or TRBV12-4 and TRBJ2-3; possibly TRBD2 for D (5 bases). The CDR3 length is 12 residues. Trimming cost V 4 bases and J 6 bases, with 8 bases left between them. The CDR3 is CASSSRGDTQYF. Here the CDR3 DNA reads TGTGCCAGCAGTTCCCGCGGGGATACGCAGTATTTT.

This rearrangement joins TRBV25-1 to TRBJ2-7, with 8 positions matching TRBD1. After removal of 3 bases from V and 2 bases from J, the junction contained 9 bases not matched to a gene. The CDR3 is 16 residues long. Germline V lookup: CDR1 MGHDK, CDR2 SYGVNS. The CDR3 region has the DNA TGTGCCAGCAGTGATACTCCGAAGACAGGGGCCTACGAGCAGTACTTC. It specifies CASSDTPKTGAYEQYF.

The chain combines TRBV6-1 with TRBJ2-1; 12 positions agree with TRBD2. CDR1 is MNHNS and CDR2 is SASEGT in the germline V gene. The V segment lost 4 bases and the J segment 1 base; nucleotides outside the gene matches: 11. This CDR3 is 19 amino acids long. The CDR3 DNA reads as TGTGCCAGCAGTGGCATCCGACTAGCGGGAGAAAGGTCCTACAATGAGCAGTTCTTC. It codes for CASSGIRLAGERSYNEQFF.

This clone was seen only once. The V gene is TRBV18, the J gene TRBJ1-6; 8 bases line up with TRBD1. The V segment lost 2 bases and the J segment 6 bases; nucleotides outside the gene matches: 6. Germline assignment: CDR1 KGHSH and CDR2 LQKENI. The CDR3 sequence is 16 residues long. CDR3 sequence (DNA): TGTGCCAGCTCACCATCCTCACAGGGGGGTAATTCACCCCTCCACTTT. This translates into CASSPSSQGGNSPLHF.

This clone was recorded once. The V and J genes are TRBV12-5 and TRBJ1-2; weak D call: TRBD1 (5 bases). CDR3 size: 14 residues. V shed 3 bases and J shed 3 bases, with 11 bases lying between them. Germline V gene data show CDR1 as LGHNT and CDR2 as FRNRAP. The CDR3 sequence: CASGFGGTYYGYTF. CDR3 nucleotides: TGTGCTAGTGGTTTTGGGGGGACCTACTATGGCTACACCTTC.

This chain joins TRBV9 and TRBJ2-7; TRBD2 matches 13 bases. The V segment lost 4 bases and the J segment 6 bases; nucleotides outside the gene matches: 7. The V gene's germline CDR1 is SGDLS and CDR2 YYNGEE. This CDR3 has 15 amino acids. The CDR3 DNA follows: TGTGCCAGCAGCCCCGGACTAGCGGGAGTTAGCGAGCAGTACTTC. Translating it yields CASSPGLAGVSEQYF.

The chain employs TRBV6-5 and TRBJ2-3, with TRBD1 matching 9 bases. The CDR3 is made up of 13 amino acids. Germline V CDR1 and CDR2: MNHEY, SVGAGI. Trimming took 8 bases from V and 7 from J; bases not matched to a gene: 7. The CDR3 DNA follows: TGTGCCAGCCGGGACAGGGCCGTGTATACGCAGTATTTT. It yields the protein CASRDRAVYTQYF.

The V gene is TRBV7-2, the J gene TRBJ2-7; 10 bases line up with TRBD2. CDR3 length equals 16 residues. Germline-derived CDR1 and CDR2 are SGHTA and FQGNSA. V trimming: 0 bases; J trimming: 0 bases; junction bases outside the gene matches: 2. The CDR3 region is CASSLASSGSSYEQYF. In DNA form, the CDR3 reads TGTGCCAGCAGCTTAGCATCTAGCGGGAGCTCCTACGAGCAGTACTTC.

The chain joins TRBV11-3 to TRBJ2-5, with TRBD2 matching 8 bases. The germline gives CDR1 SGHNT, CDR2 YENEEA. The CDR3 runs to 14 residues. After removal of 4 bases from V and 2 bases from J, the junction contained 3 bases not matched to a gene. The CDR3 protein is CASSSGTRQETQYF. CDR3 DNA sequence: TGTGCCAGCAGCTCAGGGACTAGGCAAGAGACCCAGTACTTC.

The chain recombines TRBV19 with TRBJ2-5; weak D call: TRBD2 (5 bases). Trimming cost V 1 base and J 9 bases, with 15 bases left between them. CDR1 LNHDA and CDR2 SQIVND come from the germline V gene (reference sequence). The CDR3 runs 14 residues. The CDR3 region is CASSIGGQSGAQYF. The DNA of the CDR3 is TGTGCCAGTAGTATAGGAGGGCAGTCCGGGGCCCAGTACTTC. The complete variable domain, with remaining parts taken from reference TRBV19 and TRBJ2-5, reads DGGITQSPKYLFRKEGQNVTLSCEQNLNHDAMYWYRQDPGQGLRLIYYSQIVNDFQKGDIAEGYSVSREKKESFPLTVTSAQKNPTAFYLCASSIGGQSGAQYFGPGTRLLVL.

CDR3 protein: CGQGKHYGYTF. The CDR3 DNA sequence: TGTGGACAGGGGAAGCACTATGGCTACACCTTC. The V and J genes are TRBV30 and TRBJ1-2; 8 bases line up with TRBD1. Germline V gene data show CDR1 as GTSNPN and CDR2 as SVGIG (reference sequence). CDR3 size: 11 residues.

The V gene is TRBV5-1, the J gene TRBJ2-7, with 11 positions matching TRBD2. Losses at the gene ends were 3 bases for V and 4 bases for J; bases not matched to a gene: 6. CDR3 length equals 15 residues. The germline V gene encodes CDR1 SGHRS and CDR2 YFSETQ. The CDR3 here is CASSSGLAAHYEQYF. The CDR3 DNA follows: TGCGCCAGCAGCTCGGGACTAGCGGCCCATTACGAGCAGTACTTC.

The chain links TRBV27 to TRBJ2-1; 8 nucleotides line up with TRBD2. Germline V lookup: CDR1 MNHEY, CDR2 SMNVEV (reference sequence). The V and J ends lost 0 bases and 4 bases, in that order; junction bases with no gene match: 5. CDR3 length: 16 residues. In DNA, the CDR3 is TGTGCCAGCAGTTTATCAGGCCTAGCGGGTTACAATGAGCAGTTCTTC. This encodes CASSLSGLAGYNEQFF.

The chain employs TRBV9 and TRBJ1-6; D perhaps matches TRBD1 (6 bases). CDR3 length equals 17 residues. Germline lookup yields CDR1 SGDLS and CDR2 YYNGEE. Trimming left V 3 bases short and J 0 bases short, with 13 bases between. For the CDR3, the DNA is TGTGCCAGCAGCGACTCAGGGGCCTTCTCCTATAATTCACCCCTCCACTTT. It codes for CASSDSGAFSYNSPLHF.

The chain combines TRBV6-5 with TRBJ2-6; no clear D gene. V was trimmed by 0 bases and J by 4 bases, leaving 10 bases between them. Germline V gene sequence: CDR1 MNHEY, CDR2 SVGAGI. The CDR3 covers 16 residues. CDR3: CASSYSRGRGANVLTF. The CDR3 region has the DNA TGTGCCAGCAGTTACTCCAGAGGCCGGGGGGCCAACGTCCTGACTTTC.

This chain uses TRBV11-1 with TRBJ2-7; no clear D. This CDR3 is 13 amino acids long. Per the germline V gene, CDR1 is SGHAT and CDR2 is FQDESV (reference sequence). Deletions cut 3 bases from V and 3 bases from J, with 9 bases between. The CDR3 DNA is TGTGCCAGCAGCTTGTACCTAAACTACGAGCAGTACTTC. It translates to CASSLYLNYEQYF.

The chain recombines TRBV6-2 or TRBV6-3 with TRBJ2-1, with D possibly TRBD2 on 6 matching bases. The germline V and J ends were trimmed by 5 bases and 8 bases, with 25 bases remaining between them. Per the germline V gene, CDR1 is MNHEY and CDR2 is SVGEGT. The CDR3 sequence is 17 residues long. CDR3 sequence (DNA): TGTGCCAGCAGTACCGGGGGACGGAACTACCCCCTCGATGAGCAGTTCTTC. As protein: CASSTGGRNYPLDEQFF.

The V call is TRBV23-1, the J call TRBJ2-1; 11 bases are shared with TRBD2. TRBV23-1 is identified as an open reading frame with a role that is uncertain. The CDR3 sequence is 17 residues long. The ends lost 0 bases at V and 7 bases at J; junction bases unmatched: 8. This CDR3 is CASSQSRGGLAENEQFF. The CDR3 DNA reads TGCGCCAGCAGTCAATCGAGGGGGGGACTAGCGGAGAATGAGCAGTTCTTC.

The chain has TRBV30 and TRBJ1-4; D might be TRBD1 (6 bases). This CDR3 region has 14 residues. CDR1 is GTSNPN, CDR2 SVGIG, per germline (reference sequence). V was pared by 1 base and J by 8 bases, with 14 bases between. Written as DNA, the CDR3 is TGTGCCTGGAGTGGGGGGCTAGGGTGGGAAAAACTGTTTTTT. Its protein is CAWSGGLGWEKLFF.

This clone turned up a few times. The V call is TRBV14, the J call TRBJ2-7; 10 bases agree with TRBD2. CDR1 is SGHDN, CDR2 FVKESK, per germline. This CDR3 spans 16 amino acids. Trimming took 5 bases from V and 3 from J; bases not matched to a gene: 10. The CDR3 sequence is CASSERRGLASYEQYF. The CDR3 nucleotides are TGTGCCAGCAGCGAGAGAAGGGGACTAGCGAGCTACGAGCAGTACTTC.